The table lists the clone carrying this T cell receptor beta chain with a few counts. No antigen is known for it. V lost 5 bases, J lost 2 bases, and 3 bases stayed unmatched. The germline V gene encodes CDR1 SGDLS and CDR2 YYNGEE. CDR3 size: 15 residues. The PCR used 60 Vbeta and 13 Jbeta primers. Assay: immunoSEQ multiplex PCR; the TCRdb copy retains only in-frame clones and omits some. Altogether around 180,000 clones are present, about three quarters being singletons, with the ten largest covering approximately 1.5%. The sample is drawn from a study of cytomegalovirus exposure and HLA in healthy donors. Study-wide points: Rare TCR sequences dominated, though some public TCRs recurred in many donors. An analysis was carried out at a later point. It showed that HLA-associated TCR beta chains were more clonally expanded than equally common non-associated chains. In vitro checks showed that a few CMV-associated chains really do target CMV antigens.

The sequencing input was PBMCs. This sequence was found in a woman aged 30 to 39 in good health and CMV-seropositive. The genes are TRBV9 and TRBJ2-6, with TRBD1 matching 8 bases. The CDR3 DNA follows: TGTGCCAGCAGAGCGGACAGGGCTGGGGCCAACGTCCTGACTTTC. It specifies CASRADRAGANVLTF.